The present TCR beta chain was sequenced within a study of read filtering for tumor transcriptome and immune sequencing. Sampling of bone marrow took place during active disease in every patient. The CDR3 consists of 13 residues. Germline lookup yields CDR1 MGHRA and CDR2 YSYEKL. The germline V and J ends were trimmed by 6 bases and 7 bases, with 15 bases remaining between them. From about 0.4 ug of RNA, a library with molecular barcoded alpha/delta and beta/gamma adaptors was made. TCRdb re-called the reads through MiXCR, storing one row per CDR3 protein. The sample holds about 86,000 distinct CDR3 sequences, 9% to 15% seen once. This clonotype was counted at least ten times.

This chain joins TRBV4-1 and TRBJ1-1, with D hard to call. The sequence was collected from a donor at least 40 years old with multiple myeloma. Input material: a population of CD138-negative cells sorted from bone marrow. This CDR3 reads CASRSPGSVEAFF. Here the CDR3 DNA reads TGCGCCAGCAGGTCACCGGGTTCTGTTGAAGCTTTCTTT.